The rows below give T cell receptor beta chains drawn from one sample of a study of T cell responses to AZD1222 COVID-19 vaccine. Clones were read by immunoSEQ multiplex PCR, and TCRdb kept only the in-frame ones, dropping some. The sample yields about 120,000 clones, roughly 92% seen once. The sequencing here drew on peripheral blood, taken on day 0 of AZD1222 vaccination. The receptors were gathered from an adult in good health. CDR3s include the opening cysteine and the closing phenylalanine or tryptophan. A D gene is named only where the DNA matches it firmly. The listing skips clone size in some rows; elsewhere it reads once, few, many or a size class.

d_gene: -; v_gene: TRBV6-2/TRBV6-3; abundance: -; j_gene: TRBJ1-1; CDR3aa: CASSSVAEAFF; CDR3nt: TGTGCCAGCAGTTCGGTGGCTGAAGCTTTCTTT
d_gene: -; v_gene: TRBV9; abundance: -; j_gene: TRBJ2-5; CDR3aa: CASSAEDRGLAFQETQYF; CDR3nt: TGTGCCAGCAGCGCCGAGGATCGGGGACTGGCCTTTCAAGAGACCCAGTACTTC
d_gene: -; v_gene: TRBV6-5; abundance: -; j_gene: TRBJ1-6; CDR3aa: CASSWDTGSPLHF; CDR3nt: TGTGCCAGCAGCTGGGACACCGGGTCACCCCTCCACTTT
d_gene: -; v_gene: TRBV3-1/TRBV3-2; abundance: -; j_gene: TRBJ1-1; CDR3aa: CASSLRDTEAFF; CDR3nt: TGTGCCAGCAGCCTGAGGGACACTGAAGCTTTCTTT
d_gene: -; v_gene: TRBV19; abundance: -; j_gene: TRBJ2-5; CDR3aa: CASSYDSRGSDQYF; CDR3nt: TGTGCCAGTAGTTACGACAGTCGGGGGTCCGACCAGTACTTC
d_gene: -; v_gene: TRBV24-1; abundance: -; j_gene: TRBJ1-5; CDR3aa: CATSDSLHGQPQHF; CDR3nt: TGTGCCACCAGTGACTCCCTACACGGACAGCCCCAGCATTTT
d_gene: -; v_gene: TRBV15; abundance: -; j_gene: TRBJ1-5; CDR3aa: CATSRGGWRNQPQHF; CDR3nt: TGTGCCACCAGCAGAGGGGGGTGGCGCAATCAGCCCCAGCATTTT
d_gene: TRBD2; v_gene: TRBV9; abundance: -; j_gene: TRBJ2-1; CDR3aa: CASSVGTSGSLGEQFF; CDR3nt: TGTGCCAGCAGCGTAGGGACTAGCGGGAGTCTCGGTGAGCAGTTCTTC
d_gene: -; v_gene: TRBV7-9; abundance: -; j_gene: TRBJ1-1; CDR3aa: CASSLGEGVAFF; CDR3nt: TGTGCCAGCAGCTTAGGGGAGGGGGTAGCTTTCTTT
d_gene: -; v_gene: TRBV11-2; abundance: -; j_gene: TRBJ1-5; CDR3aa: CASSLDRGGRWPQHF; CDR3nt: TGTGCCAGCAGCTTAGATCGGGGCGGACGGTGGCCCCAGCATTTT
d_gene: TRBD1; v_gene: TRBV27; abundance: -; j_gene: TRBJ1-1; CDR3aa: CASSPGQGRGRIEAFF; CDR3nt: TGTGCCAGCAGTCCCGGACAGGGTAGGGGAAGGATTGAAGCTTTCTTT
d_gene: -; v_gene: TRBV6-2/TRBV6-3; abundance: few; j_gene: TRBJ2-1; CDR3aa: CASSPRGSYNEQFF; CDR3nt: TGTGCCAGCAGTCCCAGGGGTTCCTACAATGAGCAGTTCTTC
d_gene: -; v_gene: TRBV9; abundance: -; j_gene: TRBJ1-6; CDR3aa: CASSTFMALHF; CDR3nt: TGTGCCAGCAGCACATTCATGGCCCTCCACTTT
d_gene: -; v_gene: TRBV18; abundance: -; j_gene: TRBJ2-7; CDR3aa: CASFRQTHEQYF; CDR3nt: TGTGCCAGCTTTCGACAGACCCACGAGCAGTACTTC
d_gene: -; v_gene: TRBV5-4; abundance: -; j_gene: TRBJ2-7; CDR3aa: CASSPPGRGHEQYF; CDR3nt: TGTGCCAGCAGCCCTCCCGGCAGGGGCCACGAGCAGTACTTC
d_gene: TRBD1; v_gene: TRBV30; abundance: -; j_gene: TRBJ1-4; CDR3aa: CALTGTGDGEKLFF; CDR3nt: TGTGCCTTAACGGGGACAGGGGATGGAGAAAAACTGTTTTTT
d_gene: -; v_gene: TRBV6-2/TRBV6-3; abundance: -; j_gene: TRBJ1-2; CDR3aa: CASSLGWRGRGYTF; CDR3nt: TGTGCCAGCAGTTTGGGGTGGAGGGGACGGGGCTACACCTTC
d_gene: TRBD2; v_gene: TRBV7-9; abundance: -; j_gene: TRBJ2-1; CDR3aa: CASSLARGTLAGESEQFF; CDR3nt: TGTGCCAGCAGCTTAGCGCGCGGGACTTTAGCGGGAGAGAGTGAGCAGTTCTTC
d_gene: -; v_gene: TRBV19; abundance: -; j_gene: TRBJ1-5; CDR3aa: CASSRGRWQPQHF; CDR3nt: TGTGCCAGTAGTCGCGGACGGTGGCAGCCCCAGCATTTT
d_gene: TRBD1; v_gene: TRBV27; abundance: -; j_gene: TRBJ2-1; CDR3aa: CASSLGTAYGNEQFF; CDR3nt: TGTGCCAGCAGTCTCGGGACAGCGTACGGAAATGAGCAGTTCTTC
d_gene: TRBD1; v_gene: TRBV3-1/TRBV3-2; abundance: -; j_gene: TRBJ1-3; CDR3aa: CASSPRDSLVDEDRGPGNTIYF; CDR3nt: TGTGCCAGCAGCCCCCGGGACAGTTTAGTCGATGAGGACAGGGGGCCTGGAAACACCATATATTTT
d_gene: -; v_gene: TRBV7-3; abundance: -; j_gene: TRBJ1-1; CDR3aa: CASRPLGENTEAFF; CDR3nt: TGTGCCAGCAGGCCCCTGGGGGAGAACACTGAAGCTTTCTTT
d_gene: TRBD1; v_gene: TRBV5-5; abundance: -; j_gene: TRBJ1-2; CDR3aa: CASSPGTGGNYGYTF; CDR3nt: TGTGCCAGCAGCCCAGGGACAGGGGGGAACTATGGCTACACCTTC
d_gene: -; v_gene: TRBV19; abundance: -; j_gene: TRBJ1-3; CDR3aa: CASSTFTGDIRNTIYF; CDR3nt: TGTGCCAGTAGTACCTTCACGGGGGATATTAGAAACACCATATATTTT
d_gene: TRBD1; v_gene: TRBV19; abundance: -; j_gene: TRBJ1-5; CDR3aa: CASSRQGFGNQPQHF; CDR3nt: TGTGCCAGTAGTAGACAGGGGTTCGGCAATCAGCCCCAGCATTTT
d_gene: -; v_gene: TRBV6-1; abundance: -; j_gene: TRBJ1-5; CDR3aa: CASSDQGGNQPQHF; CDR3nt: TGTGCCAGCAGTGACCAAGGGGGCAATCAGCCCCAGCATTTT
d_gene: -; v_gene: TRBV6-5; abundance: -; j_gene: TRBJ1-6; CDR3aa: CASSVPGRDSPLHF; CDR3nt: TGTGCCAGCAGCGTCCCGGGACGGGATTCACCCCTCCACTTT
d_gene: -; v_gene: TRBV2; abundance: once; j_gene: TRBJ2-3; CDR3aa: CASRERAVAYTDTQYF; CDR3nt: TGTGCCAGCAGGGAGCGGGCCGTCGCTTACACAGATACGCAGTATTTT
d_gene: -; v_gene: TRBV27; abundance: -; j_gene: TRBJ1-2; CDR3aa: CASSFSENYGYTF; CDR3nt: TGTGCCAGCAGTTTTTCAGAGAACTATGGCTACACCTTC
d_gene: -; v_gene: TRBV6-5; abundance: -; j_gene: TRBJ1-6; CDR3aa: CASSYRTYPGNSPLHF; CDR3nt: TGTGCCAGCAGTTACCGGACCTACCCGGGAAATTCACCCCTCCACTTT
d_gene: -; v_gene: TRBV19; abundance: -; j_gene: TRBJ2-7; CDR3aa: CASSIAADTSYEQYF; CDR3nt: TGTGCCAGTAGTATAGCCGCCGACACATCCTACGAGCAGTACTTC
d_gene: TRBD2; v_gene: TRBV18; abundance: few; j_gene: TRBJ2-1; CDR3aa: CASSPPSASGSRNEQFF; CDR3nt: TGTGCCAGCTCACCACCGAGCGCTAGCGGGAGTCGAAATGAGCAGTTCTTC
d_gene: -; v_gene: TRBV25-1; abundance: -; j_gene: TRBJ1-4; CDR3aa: CASSAPFGSPNEKLFF; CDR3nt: TGTGCCAGCAGTGCCCCCTTCGGGTCTCCTAATGAAAAACTGTTTTTT
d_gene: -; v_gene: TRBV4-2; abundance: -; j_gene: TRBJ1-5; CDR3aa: CASSQDGHSNQPQHF; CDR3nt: TGTGCCAGCAGCCAAGACGGACACAGCAATCAGCCCCAGCATTTT
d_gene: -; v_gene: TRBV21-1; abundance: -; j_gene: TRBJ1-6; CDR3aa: CARSLDRGESPLHF; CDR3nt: TGTGCCAGGAGCCTAGACAGGGGCGAATCACCCCTCCACTTT
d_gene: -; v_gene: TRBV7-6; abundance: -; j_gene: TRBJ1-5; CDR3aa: CASSLQDAQPQHF; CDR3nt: TGTGCCAGCAGCTTACAGGACGCTCAGCCCCAGCATTTT
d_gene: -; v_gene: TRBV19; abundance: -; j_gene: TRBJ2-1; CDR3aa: CASSISVSAGEQFF; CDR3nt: TGTGCCAGTAGTATTTCGGTTTCCGCGGGTGAGCAGTTCTTC
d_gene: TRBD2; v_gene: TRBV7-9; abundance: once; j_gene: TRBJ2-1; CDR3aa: CASSPGGSGGLNEQFF; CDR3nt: TGTGCCAGCAGCCCTGGGGGCAGCGGGGGGCTCAATGAGCAGTTCTTC
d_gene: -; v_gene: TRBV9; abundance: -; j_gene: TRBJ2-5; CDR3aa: CASSVGSVRETQYF; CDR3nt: TGTGCCAGCAGCGTAGGGTCCGTAAGGGAGACCCAGTACTTC
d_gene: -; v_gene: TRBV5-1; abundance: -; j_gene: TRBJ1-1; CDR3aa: CASSLGWPQDTEAFF; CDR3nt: TGCGCCAGCAGCTTGGGTTGGCCTCAGGACACTGAAGCTTTCTTT
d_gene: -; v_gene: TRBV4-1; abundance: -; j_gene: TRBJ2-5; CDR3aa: CASSQDFSRGEETQYF; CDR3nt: TGCGCCAGCAGCCAAGATTTTTCCAGGGGGGAGGAGACCCAGTACTTC
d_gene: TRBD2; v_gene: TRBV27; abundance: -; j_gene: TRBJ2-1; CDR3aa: CASRPGVAGYNEQFF; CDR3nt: TGTGCCAGCAGACCCGGGGTAGCGGGGTACAATGAGCAGTTCTTC
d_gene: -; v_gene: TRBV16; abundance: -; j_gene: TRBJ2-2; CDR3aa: CASSPRHGLGTGELFF; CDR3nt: TGTGCCAGCAGCCCCCGCCACGGCCTCGGTACCGGGGAGCTGTTTTTT
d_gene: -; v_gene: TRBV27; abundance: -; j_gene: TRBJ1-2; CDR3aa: CASSLGQHGNYGYTF; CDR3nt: TGTGCCAGCAGCCTAGGACAGCACGGAAACTATGGCTACACCTTC
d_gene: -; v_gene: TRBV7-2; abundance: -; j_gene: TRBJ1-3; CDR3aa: CASSPPGNTIYF; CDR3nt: TGTGCCAGCAGCCCCCCAGGAAACACCATATATTTT
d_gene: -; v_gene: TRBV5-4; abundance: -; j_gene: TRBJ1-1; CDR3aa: CASSPAFDSANTEAFF; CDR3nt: TGTGCCAGCAGCCCAGCTTTCGACAGTGCGAACACTGAAGCTTTCTTT
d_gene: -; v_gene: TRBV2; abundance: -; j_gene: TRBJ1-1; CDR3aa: CASRPGRDTEAFF; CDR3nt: TGTGCCAGCAGGCCGGGACGGGACACTGAAGCTTTCTTT
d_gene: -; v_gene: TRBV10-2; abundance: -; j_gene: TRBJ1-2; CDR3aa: CASSDDRWGYGYTF; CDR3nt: TGCGCCAGCAGTGATGACAGGTGGGGCTATGGCTACACCTTC
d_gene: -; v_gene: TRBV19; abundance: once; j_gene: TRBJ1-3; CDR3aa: CASNARSGNTIYF; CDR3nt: TGTGCCAGTAATGCCAGGTCTGGAAACACCATATATTTT
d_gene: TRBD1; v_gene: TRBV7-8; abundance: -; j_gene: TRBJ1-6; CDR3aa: CASSPGTGVYNSPLHF; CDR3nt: TGTGCCAGCAGCCCGGGGACAGGGGTCTATAATTCACCCCTCCACTTT
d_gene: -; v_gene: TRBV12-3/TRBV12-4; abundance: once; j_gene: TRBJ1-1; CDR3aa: CASSYLVRTEAFF; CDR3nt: TGTGCCAGCAGTTACCTAGTCCGGACGGAAGCTTTCTTT
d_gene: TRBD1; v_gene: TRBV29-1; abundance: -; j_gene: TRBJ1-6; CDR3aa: CSVQDREDSPLHF; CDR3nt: TGCAGCGTTCAGGACAGGGAAGATTCACCCCTCCACTTT
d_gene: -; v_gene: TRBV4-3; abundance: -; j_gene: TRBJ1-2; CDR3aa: CASSQFRGAGYGYTF; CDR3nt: TGCGCCAGCAGCCAGTTTAGGGGGGCGGGCTATGGCTACACCTTC
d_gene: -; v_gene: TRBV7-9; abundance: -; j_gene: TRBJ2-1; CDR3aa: CASSPPGSYNEQFF; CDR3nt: TGTGCCAGCAGCCCCCCCGGCTCCTACAATGAGCAGTTCTTC
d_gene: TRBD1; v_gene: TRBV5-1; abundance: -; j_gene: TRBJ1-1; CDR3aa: CASSLWGTALNTEAFF; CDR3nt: TGCGCCAGCAGCTTGTGGGGGACAGCCTTGAACACTGAAGCTTTCTTT